Listed below are T cell receptor beta chains from one sample, sequenced in a study of PD-1 blockade in classical Hodgkin lymphoma. The method was immunoSEQ multiplex PCR; TCRdb's version includes in-frame clones alone and lacks a portion of them. Here the sample spans about 84,000 clones, around 86% being singletons. This sample comprised peripheral blood mononuclear cells (PBMCs), obtained at baseline. The receptors stem from a human donor with classical Hodgkin lymphoma. Both conserved end residues are part of each CDR3. Each record gives: V gene, D gene, clone size, J gene, CDR3 protein, CDR3 DNA. D genes are given only for firm matches. The size entry is marked missing in some rows and otherwise reads once, few, many or a size class.

v_gene: TRBV7-9; d_gene: TRBD2; abundance: few; j_gene: TRBJ2-1; CDR3aa: CASTGLGGSGSSSYNEQFF; CDR3nt: TGTGCCAGCACCGGGTTGGGAGGGAGTGGGTCAAGCTCCTACAATGAGCAGTTCTTC
v_gene: TRBV20-1; d_gene: NA; abundance: NA; j_gene: TRBJ1-2; CDR3aa: CSARSGYGYTF; CDR3nt: TGCAGTGCTAGGTCAGGCTATGGCTACACCTTC
v_gene: TRBV7-9; d_gene: TRBD2; abundance: NA; j_gene: TRBJ2-5; CDR3aa: CASSFQRAGGLETQYF; CDR3nt: TGTGCCAGCAGCTTCCAGCGAGCGGGAGGGTTAGAGACCCAGTACTTC
v_gene: TRBV4-2; d_gene: NA; abundance: few; j_gene: TRBJ1-1; CDR3aa: CASTVTEMNTEAFF; CDR3nt: TGTGCCAGCACGGTTACAGAGATGAACACTGAAGCTTTCTTT
v_gene: TRBV5-5; d_gene: TRBD1; abundance: NA; j_gene: TRBJ2-7; CDR3aa: CASSQDRDEQYF; CDR3nt: TGTGCCAGCAGCCAGGACAGGGACGAGCAGTACTTC
v_gene: TRBV5-6; d_gene: TRBD1; abundance: NA; j_gene: TRBJ2-7; CDR3aa: CASSLGVPGQGYEQYF; CDR3nt: TGTGCCAGCAGCTTGGGGGTGCCGGGACAGGGCTACGAGCAGTACTTC
v_gene: TRBV6-5; d_gene: TRBD2; abundance: once; j_gene: TRBJ2-1; CDR3aa: CASSYGTSGSYNEQFF; CDR3nt: TGTGCCAGCAGTTACGGGACTAGCGGGAGTTACAATGAGCAGTTCTTC
v_gene: TRBV27; d_gene: NA; abundance: NA; j_gene: TRBJ2-1; CDR3aa: CASTESGYNEQFF; CDR3nt: TGTGCCAGCACGGAGTCCGGGTACAATGAGCAGTTCTTC
v_gene: TRBV7-9; d_gene: NA; abundance: few; j_gene: TRBJ1-1; CDR3aa: CASSLPQGSSEAFF; CDR3nt: TGTGCCAGCAGCTTACCACAGGGCTCCTCCGAAGCTTTCTTT
v_gene: TRBV7-2; d_gene: NA; abundance: NA; j_gene: TRBJ1-2; CDR3aa: CASRVDRSSLGGYTF; CDR3nt: TGTGCCAGCAGAGTCGACAGGTCTTCATTGGGAGGCTACACCTTC
v_gene: TRBV28; d_gene: TRBD1; abundance: once; j_gene: TRBJ1-1; CDR3aa: CASRLDRGNTEAFF; CDR3nt: TGTGCCAGCAGGCTTGACAGGGGGAACACTGAAGCTTTCTTT
v_gene: TRBV6-5; d_gene: TRBD2; abundance: NA; j_gene: TRBJ2-1; CDR3aa: CASTPGTSGSAEQFF; CDR3nt: TGTGCCAGCACCCCAGGGACTAGCGGGAGCGCTGAGCAGTTCTTC
v_gene: TRBV25-1; d_gene: TRBD2; abundance: NA; j_gene: TRBJ2-5; CDR3aa: CASSDLAGDQETQYF; CDR3nt: TGTGCCAGCAGTGATCTAGCGGGGGACCAAGAGACCCAGTACTTC
v_gene: TRBV10-3; d_gene: NA; abundance: NA; j_gene: TRBJ1-5; CDR3aa: CAISDSGQPQHF; CDR3nt: TGTGCCATCAGTGATAGCGGGCAGCCCCAGCATTTT
v_gene: TRBV7-9; d_gene: NA; abundance: once; j_gene: TRBJ2-2; CDR3aa: CASSLWNGGELFF; CDR3nt: TGTGCCAGCAGCTTATGGAATGGCGGGGAGCTGTTTTTT
v_gene: TRBV6-5; d_gene: TRBD2; abundance: NA; j_gene: TRBJ2-7; CDR3aa: CASSYSVGAGSLEQYF; CDR3nt: TGTGCCAGCAGTTACTCGGTTGGAGCGGGGAGTCTCGAGCAGTACTTC
v_gene: TRBV13; d_gene: NA; abundance: NA; j_gene: TRBJ1-2; CDR3aa: CASSPMGGEVGYGYTF; CDR3nt: TGTGCCAGCAGCCCTATGGGCGGGGAAGTCGGCTATGGCTACACCTTC
v_gene: TRBV5-1; d_gene: TRBD1; abundance: NA; j_gene: TRBJ2-1; CDR3aa: CASSSGTATIHEQFF; CDR3nt: TGCGCCAGCAGCTCCGGGACAGCAACTATCCATGAGCAGTTCTTC
v_gene: TRBV14; d_gene: TRBD1; abundance: NA; j_gene: TRBJ2-7; CDR3aa: CASSQEGQGYEQYF; CDR3nt: TGTGCCAGCAGCCAAGAGGGACAGGGGTACGAGCAGTACTTC
v_gene: TRBV6-5; d_gene: NA; abundance: NA; j_gene: TRBJ1-2; CDR3aa: CASGLARATSGYTF; CDR3nt: TGTGCCAGCGGGTTGGCTCGGGCAACGAGTGGCTACACCTTC
v_gene: TRBV14; d_gene: NA; abundance: once; j_gene: TRBJ1-1; CDR3aa: CASSRPGMNTEAFF; CDR3nt: TGTGCCAGCAGCCGCCCTGGTATGAACACTGAAGCTTTCTTT
v_gene: TRBV19; d_gene: TRBD1; abundance: NA; j_gene: TRBJ1-4; CDR3aa: CASSPWTGSDEKLFF; CDR3nt: TGTGCCAGTAGCCCATGGACAGGGAGTGATGAAAAACTGTTTTTT
v_gene: TRBV28; d_gene: NA; abundance: NA; j_gene: TRBJ1-2; CDR3aa: CASSLGAVGGYGYTF; CDR3nt: TGTGCCAGCAGTTTAGGAGCCGTTGGTGGCTATGGCTACACCTTC